These 32 T cell receptor beta chains were sequenced from one sample in a study of T cells after yellow fever vaccination. One entry per CDR3 protein, called by TCRdb with MiXCR from the 5' RACE reads. This sample has approximately 600,000 distinct CDR3 sequences, with around 12% found just once. The input for sequencing was PBMCs, taken on the day of the yellow fever booster vaccination. The receptor set was obtained from a young man who received the YFV17D yellow fever vaccine.

This clonotype turned up a few times. The rearrangement uses TRBV12-3 or TRBV12-4 and TRBJ2-3; tentative D call: TRBD2 (6 bases). The CDR3 has 16 residues. Trimming removed 7 bases from V and 4 bases from J, with 21 bases in between. CDR3 residues: CASTDSPGVNADTQYF. The CDR3 DNA reads as TGTGCCAGCACCGATTCCCCGGGGGTTAATGCAGATACGCAGTATTTT.

The table lists this clonotype with many counts. The chain recombines TRBV7-3 with TRBJ2-3; unclear D gene. Germline V gene lookup returns CDR1 SGHTA and CDR2 FQGTGA. Trimming took 3 bases from V and 2 from J, leaving 12 bases between them. The CDR3 is 15 amino acids. CDR3 DNA: TGTGCCAGCAGCTTTCGCTCCCAAGACACAGATACGCAGTATTTT. Translating gives CASSFRSQDTDTQYF.

The V and J genes are TRBV21-1 and TRBJ2-7; TRBD2 is the table's D call and was not checked against the DNA. TRBV21-1 counts as a pseudogene. The CDR3 has 20 amino acids. As DNA, the CDR3 is TGTGCCAGCAGCAAAATGATAGGACCGAGCCTAGCGGGTGATACCTACGAGCAGTACTTC. This sequence encodes CASSKMIGPSLAGDTYEQYF.

The rearrangement uses TRBV6-5 and TRBJ2-2; 9 positions agree with TRBD2. The CDR3 spans 15 residues. The V segment lost 7 bases and the J segment 2 bases; nucleotides outside the gene matches: 5. Germline CDR1 and CDR2: MNHEY and SVGAGI. CDR3 loop: CASTLAGVNTGELFF. In DNA form, the CDR3 reads TGTGCCAGCACTTTAGCGGGAGTTAACACCGGGGAGCTGTTTTTT.

The chain employs TRBV5-4 and TRBJ2-1, with TRBD2 matching 7 bases. Trimming cost V 0 bases and J 9 bases; bases outside gene matches: 9. The CDR3 is 15 amino acids. Per the germline V gene, CDR1 is SGHNT and CDR2 is YYREEE (reference sequence). The CDR3 here is CASSLAGGSGLEQFF. The DNA for the CDR3 is TGTGCCAGCAGCTTGGCAGGCGGGAGTGGCCTTGAGCAGTTCTTC. Complete variable domain (other parts from reference TRBV5-4 and TRBJ2-1): ETGVTQSPTHLIKTRGQQVTLRCSSQSGHNTVSWYQQALGQGPQFIFQYYREEENGRGNFPPRFSGLQFPNYSSELNVNALELDDSALYLCASSLAGGSGLEQFFGPGTRLTVL.

A few counts support this clonotype. The chain carries TRBV9 and TRBJ2-3; D not resolved. The germline V gene encodes CDR1 SGDLS and CDR2 YYNGEE. This CDR3 comprises 14 residues. V dropped 5 bases and J dropped 1 base, with 11 bases sitting between them. The DNA of the CDR3 is TGTGCCAGCAGTTCCAATGGGGGCACAGATACGCAGTATTTT. Its translation: CASSSNGGTDTQYF.

In this sample, this clonotype turned up a few times. One end of the junction fails to match germline, which may point to a read error. This rearrangement joins TRBV7-2 to TRBJ2-1; a possible D gene is TRBD2 (5 bases). The CDR3 loop spans 16 amino acids. Germline V gene sequence: CDR1 SGHTA, CDR2 FQGNSA. CDR3 nucleotide sequence: TGTGCCAGCAGCGTAGCCTACCGGGGTCTCGTGAATGAGCAGTTCTTC. This codes for CASSVAYRGLVNEQFF.

This chain links TRBV20-1 with TRBJ2-1, with 10 bases lining up with TRBD2. The J segment lost 6 bases and the V segment lost 1 base, leaving 15 bases of the junction unmatched. The germline gives CDR1 DFQATT, CDR2 SNEGSKA (reference sequence). The CDR3 is 18 residues long. The CDR3 sequence: CSARAKTASGRVGNEQFF. The CDR3 DNA reads as TGCAGTGCTAGAGCCAAGACGGCTAGCGGGAGAGTTGGCAATGAGCAGTTCTTC.

The chain joins TRBV5-6 to TRBJ2-3; 9 bases fit TRBD1. V lost 0 bases and J lost 3; bases outside the gene matches: 8. Germline-derived CDR1 and CDR2 are SGHDT and YYEEEE. The CDR3 spans 17 residues. The CDR3 here is CASSLGLRDRETDTQYF. CDR3 coding DNA: TGTGCCAGCAGCTTGGGCCTCCGGGACAGGGAGACAGATACGCAGTATTTT.

This clonotype was seen a few times. This chain links TRBV11-2 with TRBJ2-3; no definite D call. CDR1 SGHAT and CDR2 FQNNGV come from the germline V gene. V was shortened by 4 bases and J by 0 bases, with 11 bases between the two germline ends. This CDR3 comprises 15 residues. Here the CDR3 DNA reads TGTGCCAGCAGCTCGACTGGATCTAGCACAGATACGCAGTATTTT. Protein: CASSSTGSSTDTQYF.

The chain joins TRBV12-3 or TRBV12-4 to TRBJ2-3, with 12 bases matching TRBD2. This CDR3 has 16 residues. Unmatched junction bases numbered 4, after V lost 3 bases and J lost 3 bases. The DNA of the CDR3 is TGTGCCAGCAGTTTCGGACTAGCGGGAAATACAGATACGCAGTATTTT. Translation: CASSFGLAGNTDTQYF.

This clonotype was counted between two and nine times. The rearrangement links TRBV7-9 to TRBJ2-5; no definite D call. V was cut by 5 bases and J by 2 bases, with 18 bases left in between. This CDR3 is built from 16 residues. Germline CDR1 and CDR2: SEHNR and FQNEAQ (reference sequence). The CDR3 region has the DNA TGTGCCAGCAGCCATTTAACGGCAGGCCCGCAAGAGACCCAGTACTTC. Translated: CASSHLTAGPQETQYF.

The gene calls are TRBV5-5 and TRBJ2-7, with 10 bases lining up with TRBD2. This CDR3 has 16 amino acids. V lost 9 bases to trimming and J lost 2 bases; unmatched junction nucleotides: 14. Looked up from germline, CDR1 is SGHKS and CDR2 is YYEKEE (reference sequence). CDR3 nucleotides: TGTGCCATGGGCCCCGGGCTAGCGGGAGTTGCCTACGAGCAGTACTTC. Its protein is CAMGPGLAGVAYEQYF.

This clonotype was detected only a few times. The chain recombines TRBV5-1 with TRBJ2-7; D is unresolved. The V end was cut by 0 bases, the J end by 2 bases, with 12 bases between. This CDR3 has 15 residues. Germline V gene data show CDR1 as SGHRS and CDR2 as YFSETQ. As DNA, the CDR3 is TGCGCCAGCAGCTTGGGCGAGGTGACTCCCTACGAGCAGTACTTC. Protein sequence: CASSLGEVTPYEQYF.

This clonotype was recorded at least ten times. The chain recombines TRBV20-1 with TRBJ2-5; no definite D call. The CDR3 has 10 residues. The V end was cut by 2 bases, the J end by 3 bases, with 1 base between. Germline values: CDR1 DFQATT, CDR2 SNEGSKA (reference sequence). The CDR3 protein is CSARKETQYF. The DNA for the CDR3 is TGCAGTGCTAGAAAAGAGACCCAGTACTTC.

The V gene is TRBV18, the J gene TRBJ2-1; 8 bases are a match to TRBD2. V lost 6 bases to trimming and J lost 8 bases; unmatched junction nucleotides: 15. The CDR3 sequence is 16 residues long. Germline CDR1 is KGHSH and CDR2 is LQKENI. CDR3 sequence reads: CASSTQRGLYWDEQFF. CDR3 coding DNA: TGTGCCAGCTCGACCCAGCGGGGGTTGTACTGGGATGAGCAGTTCTTC.

The chain couples TRBV5-4 to TRBJ2-2, with TRBD2 matching 12 bases. CDR3 length: 16 residues. Germline V gene data show CDR1 as SGHNT and CDR2 as YYREEE (reference sequence). The junction had 7 bases not matched to a gene; V was cut back by 5 bases and J by 5 bases. The DNA for the CDR3 is TGTGCCAGCAGTCCGGTAGGGACTAGCGGGACCGGGGAGCTGTTTTTT. Its translation is CASSPVGTSGTGELFF.

The chain uses TRBV19 and TRBJ2-1, with 8 bases lining up with TRBD2. Trimming took 5 bases from V and 8 from J; bases not matched to a gene: 8. Germline V gene sequence: CDR1 LNHDA, CDR2 SQIVND (reference sequence). The CDR3 has 14 residues. The CDR3 region has the DNA TGTGCCAGTAGTTATAGCGGGACTGTGGATGAGCAGTTCTTC. Translated, it gives CASSYSGTVDEQFF.

The chain recombines TRBV27 with TRBJ1-6; D unresolved. V lost 5 bases and J 2 bases, leaving 16 bases between the germline ends. Germline V gives CDR1 MNHEY, CDR2 SMNVEV (reference sequence). The CDR3 covers 17 residues. The CDR3 sequence is CASSALLKSPYNSPLHF. The DNA for the CDR3 is TGTGCCAGCAGTGCACTCCTAAAAAGCCCCTATAATTCACCCCTCCACTTT.

This clonotype was seen many times. The chain combines TRBV5-1 with TRBJ1-1; no firm D call. Germline V gene data show CDR1 as SGHRS and CDR2 as YFSETQ. The CDR3 is 12 residues long. V was shortened by 1 base and J by 3 bases, with 4 bases between the two germline ends. CDR3 sequence: CASSLTDTEAFF. As DNA, the CDR3 is TGCGCCAGCAGCTTGACGGACACTGAAGCTTTCTTT.

This sequence joins TRBV20-1 and TRBJ1-5; D is uncertain. CDR3 length: 15 residues. Per the germline V gene, CDR1 is DFQATT and CDR2 is SNEGSKA (reference sequence). V was clipped by 1 base and J by 0 bases, with 10 bases between them. The CDR3 coding sequence is TGCAGTGCTAGAGGTCTCGGGAATAGCAATCAGCCCCAGCATTTT. This encodes CSARGLGNSNQPQHF.

This chain connects TRBV20-1 to TRBJ2-2; D is possibly TRBD1 (5 bases). This CDR3 is 11 amino acids long. V was pared by 6 bases and J by 3 bases, with 5 bases between. The germline gives CDR1 DFQATT, CDR2 SNEGSKA (reference sequence). The CDR3: CSAQDTGELFF. In DNA, the CDR3 is TGCAGTGCACAGGACACCGGGGAGCTGTTTTTT.

Only a few counts were recorded for this clonotype. The gene calls are TRBV20-1 and TRBJ2-1; 8 nucleotides agree with TRBD2. This CDR3 has 17 amino acids. The germline V gene encodes CDR1 DFQATT and CDR2 SNEGSKA (reference sequence). The V segment lost 1 base and the J segment 4 bases; nucleotides outside the gene matches: 12. CDR3 sequence reads: CSARVSFGTRNYNEQFF. CDR3 DNA: TGCAGTGCTAGAGTTAGTTTTGGGACTAGAAATTACAATGAGCAGTTCTTC.

The sample holds a few counts of this clonotype. This chain connects TRBV14 to TRBJ1-1; D is perhaps TRBD1 (5 bases). V was shortened by 4 bases and J by 1 base, with 13 bases between the two germline ends. Germline V CDR1 and CDR2: SGHDN, FVKESK. The CDR3 has 15 amino acids. DNA for the CDR3: TGTGCCAGCAGCCTCCAGGGACTCGGGAACACTGAAGCTTTCTTT. The encoded protein is CASSLQGLGNTEAFF. The complete variable domain, with remaining parts taken from reference TRBV14 and TRBJ1-1, reads EAGVTQFPSHSVIEKGQTVTLRCDPISGHDNLYWYRRVMGKEIKFLLHFVKESKQDESGMPNNRFLAERTGGTYSTLKVQPAELEDSGVYFCASSLQGLGNTEAFFGQGTRLTVV.

The sample holds a few counts of this clonotype. The V gene is TRBV30, the J gene TRBJ1-1, with D perhaps TRBD1 (5 bases). CDR1 GTSNPN and CDR2 SVGIG come from the germline V gene (reference sequence). The CDR3 contains 12 residues. The V end was cut by 2 bases, the J end by 8 bases, with 12 bases between. In DNA form, the CDR3 reads TGTGCCTGGAGTTTCAGGGCGGGGGAAGCTTTCTTT. The encoded protein is CAWSFRAGEAFF.

This clonotype was seen once. This chain links TRBV20-1 with TRBJ2-7; no clear D. With 6 bases removed from V and 6 bases from J, the gap between germline ends came to 21 bases. The length of the CDR3 is 14 residues. Per germline, CDR1 DFQATT and CDR2 SNEGSKA (reference sequence). The CDR3 reads CSAPVAGLDSEQYF. DNA of the CDR3: TGCAGTGCCCCGGTGGCTGGCCTCGACTCCGAGCAGTACTTC.

This clonotype was picked up a small number of times. This rearrangement joins TRBV6-5 to TRBJ2-3, with D tentatively TRBD1 or TRBD2 (5 bases each). The V gene lost 2 bases and the J gene lost 5 bases, with 11 bases spanning the gap. Germline values: CDR1 MNHEY, CDR2 SVGAGI. This CDR3 is 14 amino acids long. The CDR3 DNA sequence: TGTGCCAGCAGTTACCTCAGGGACGGAGATACGCAGTATTTT. It codes for CASSYLRDGDTQYF.

The chain recombines TRBV15 with TRBJ2-7, with D tentatively TRBD1 (6 bases). The germline V gene has CDR1 LNHNV and CDR2 YYDKDF (reference sequence). V lost 2 bases and J lost 2, with 13 bases in between. The CDR3 loop spans 15 amino acids. The DNA of the CDR3 is TGTGCCACCAGCAGAAGGGGACAAACTACCTACGAGCAGTACTTC. Translation: CATSRRGQTTYEQYF.

CDR3 residues: CASHRSTEETQYF. Written as DNA, the CDR3 is TGTGCCAGCCACAGGTCAACAGAAGAGACCCAGTACTTC. The chain joins TRBV6-2 or TRBV6-3 to TRBJ2-5; weak D call: TRBD1 (5 bases). This CDR3 has 13 residues. Germline CDR1 is MNHEY and CDR2 is SVGEGT. V lost 8 bases and J 3 bases, leaving 13 bases between the germline ends.

The chain recombines TRBV24-1 with TRBJ2-3, with D possibly matching TRBD1 (5 bases). The germline V and J ends were trimmed by 5 bases and 4 bases, with 9 bases remaining between them. Germline V gene data show CDR1 as KGHDR and CDR2 as SFDVKD. This CDR3 has 13 amino acids. The CDR3 protein is CATSARVADTQYF. Written as DNA, the CDR3 is TGTGCCACCAGTGCCAGGGTTGCAGATACGCAGTATTTT.

A few counts support this clonotype. The chain joins TRBV5-1 to TRBJ1-2, with TRBD1 matching over 12 bases. Germline values: CDR1 SGHRS, CDR2 YFSETQ. After removal of 4 bases from V and 8 bases from J, the junction contained 9 bases not matched to a gene. This CDR3 region has 15 residues. The CDR3 sequence: CASSPLWDRGLGYTF. CDR3 in DNA: TGCGCCAGCAGCCCGCTTTGGGACAGGGGGCTCGGCTACACCTTC.

This clonotype came up a few times. The chain joins TRBV14 to TRBJ2-5; maybe TRBD2 (5 bases). Trimming took off 2 bases at V and 4 bases at J, with 14 bases between the two ends. This CDR3 region has 15 residues. The germline V gene encodes CDR1 SGHDN and CDR2 FVKESK. This CDR3 reads CASSQSRLAIETQYF. DNA of the CDR3: TGTGCCAGCAGCCAATCTCGGCTAGCCATAGAGACCCAGTACTTC.